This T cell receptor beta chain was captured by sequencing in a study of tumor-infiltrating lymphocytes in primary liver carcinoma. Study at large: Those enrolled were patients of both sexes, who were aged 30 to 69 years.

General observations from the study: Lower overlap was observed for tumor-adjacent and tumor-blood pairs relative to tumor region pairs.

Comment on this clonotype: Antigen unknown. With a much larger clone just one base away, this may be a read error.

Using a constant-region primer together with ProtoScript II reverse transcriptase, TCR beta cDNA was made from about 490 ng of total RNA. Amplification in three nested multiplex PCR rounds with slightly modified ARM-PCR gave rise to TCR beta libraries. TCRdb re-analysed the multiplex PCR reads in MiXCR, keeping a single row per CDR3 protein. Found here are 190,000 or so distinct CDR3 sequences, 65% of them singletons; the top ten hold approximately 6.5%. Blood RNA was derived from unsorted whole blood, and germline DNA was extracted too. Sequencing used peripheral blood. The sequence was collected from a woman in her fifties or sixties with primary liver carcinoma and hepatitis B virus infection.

CDR3: CVSKRESGTGELFF. Written as DNA, the CDR3 is TGTGTCAGCAAGCGGGAGTCAGGAACCGGGGAGCTGTTTTTT. The chain uses TRBV6-1 and TRBJ2-2, with 8 nucleotides matching TRBD2. Germline CDR1 and CDR2: MNHNS and SASEGT. The CDR3 has 14 residues.